Listed here are 13 T cell receptor beta chains from one sample, sequenced in a study of T cell changes during pregnancy in multiple sclerosis. Method: immunoSEQ multiplex PCR; TCRdb's copy keeps in-frame clones and lacks some. This sample has 65,000 to 85,000 clones; 85% to 90% occur once, and the top ten carry around 9.5%. Sequenced here: peripheral blood, sampled after pregnancy. The source is a female donor in good health, enrolled as a control in a pregnancy study.

CDR3 in DNA: TGTGCCAGCAGCGTAACAGGGGCGGGCGAGCAGTTCTTC. Translation: CASSVTGAGEQFF. This chain links TRBV9 with TRBJ2-1, with 7 nucleotides matching TRBD1. The CDR3 extends over 13 amino acids. Germline CDR1 and CDR2: SGDLS and YYNGEE. With 1 base clipped from V and 10 bases from J, the junction kept 5 bases outside the gene matches.

This sequence joins TRBV19 and TRBJ1-1; D is unclear. This CDR3 spans 15 amino acids. Looked up from germline, CDR1 is LNHDA and CDR2 is SQIVND (reference sequence). V was trimmed by 1 base and J by 4 bases, leaving 13 bases between them. The CDR3 coding sequence is TGTGCCAGTAGTATAGTGGGAGGGTTGCCCACTGAAGCTTTCTTT. Its translation: CASSIVGGLPTEAFF.

V and J are TRBV30 and TRBJ2-1, with 7 bases fitting TRBD2. Germline V lookup: CDR1 GTSNPN, CDR2 SVGIG (reference sequence). The CDR3 has 11 residues. Written as DNA, the CDR3 is TGTGTGGCGGGAGAGATGGATGAGCAGTTCTTC. It codes for CVAGEMDEQFF.

The CDR3 loop is CASSEVYTGGPKNEQFF. CDR3 bases: TGTGCCAGCAGTGAAGTGTATACGGGAGGGCCTAAGAATGAGCAGTTCTTC. This chain joins TRBV6-1 and TRBJ2-1; 8 nucleotides line up with TRBD2. The CDR3 extends over 17 amino acids. Losses at the gene ends were 1 base for V and 7 bases for J; bases not matched to a gene: 12. Germline V gene sequence: CDR1 MNHNS, CDR2 SASEGT.

This chain's CDR3 is CASSSSTGGEQYF. The CDR3 nucleotides are TGTGCCAGCAGCTCGTCGACAGGTGGCGAGCAGTACTTC. This rearrangement joins TRBV11-2 to TRBJ2-7; tentative D call: TRBD1 (6 bases). The V and J ends lost 4 bases and 6 bases respectively, with 13 bases between them. Looked up from germline, CDR1 is SGHAT and CDR2 is FQNNGV. This CDR3 is built from 13 residues.

The CDR3 spells CASSVAQGSYNEQFF. The CDR3 nucleotides are TGTGCCAGCAGCGTAGCTCAGGGGTCCTACAATGAGCAGTTCTTC. The gene calls are TRBV9 and TRBJ2-1; D possibly corresponds to TRBD1 (6 bases). Trimming stripped 0 bases from V and 1 base from J, with 8 bases between. CDR3 length equals 15 residues. Germline V CDR1 and CDR2: SGDLS, YYNGEE. Full variable domain (missing parts from reference TRBV9 and TRBJ2-1): DSGVTQTPKHLITATGQRVTLRCSPRSGDLSVYWYQQSLDQGLQFLIQYYNGEERAKGNILERFSAQQFPDLHSELNLSSLELGDSALYFCASSVAQGSYNEQFFGPGTRLTVL.

In its sample, this clone was seen once. The chain recombines TRBV5-4 with TRBJ1-2; 8 bases are shared with TRBD1. Losses at the gene ends were 4 bases for V and 13 bases for J; bases not matched to a gene: 6. Germline CDR1 SGHNT, CDR2 YYREEE (reference sequence). This CDR3 contains 11 residues. CDR3 region: CASSVGQVSTF. The CDR3 coding sequence is TGTGCCAGCAGCGTGGGACAGGTGAGCACCTTC.

This clone was seen only once. V usage is TRBV10-1 and J usage is TRBJ2-7; D possibly corresponds to TRBD1 (6 bases). The CDR3 runs 14 residues. V was trimmed by 2 bases and J by 6 bases, leaving 14 bases between them. Germline values: CDR1 WNHNN, CDR2 SYGVQD (reference sequence). The CDR3 sequence is CASSERQGKGEQYF. In DNA form, the CDR3 reads TGCGCCAGCAGTGAGAGGCAGGGGAAGGGCGAGCAGTACTTC.

This chain links TRBV6-5 with TRBJ1-2; TRBD1 aligns across 7 bases. CDR3 length: 15 amino acids. Germline V gene data show CDR1 as MNHEY and CDR2 as SVGAGI. After removal of 10 bases from V and 0 bases from J, the junction contained 11 bases not matched to a gene. The CDR3, as DNA: TGTGCCACCATAGTCCAGGGACAGTCTAACTATGGCTACACCTTC. This gives the protein CATIVQGQSNYGYTF.

CDR3 in DNA: TGCGCCAGCAGCCAAAGCAACACTGAAGCTTTCTTT. Its translation is CASSQSNTEAFF. The chain carries TRBV4-3 and TRBJ1-1; no clear D. This CDR3 is 12 amino acids long. Trimming removed 2 bases from V and 2 bases from J, with 3 bases in between. The germline CDR1 and CDR2 sequences are LGHNA and YSLEER.

The rearrangement links TRBV5-6 to TRBJ2-1; 8 bases align to TRBD2. Trimming removed 4 bases from V and 3 bases from J; junction bases left unmatched: 6. The CDR3 has 15 amino acids. From germline, CDR1 is SGHDT and CDR2 YYEEEE. The CDR3 sequence is CASSPRRGGYNEQFF. The CDR3 nucleotides are TGTGCCAGCAGCCCTCGCCGGGGGGGCTACAATGAGCAGTTCTTC.

The rearrangement links TRBV6-5 to TRBJ1-3; a possible D gene is TRBD1 (6 bases). CDR1 MNHEY and CDR2 SVGAGI come from the germline V gene. This CDR3 region has 14 residues. V shed 6 bases and J shed 3 bases, with 12 bases lying between them. CDR3 amino acids: CASSRDRRGNTIYF. The CDR3 region has the DNA TGTGCCAGCAGCCGAGACAGGCGTGGAAACACCATATATTTT.

V gene TRBV14 combines with J gene TRBJ2-7; tentatively, D is TRBD1 (6 bases). This CDR3 is built from 15 residues. The V and J ends lost 4 bases and 0 bases respectively, with 13 bases between them. The germline CDR1 and CDR2 sequences are SGHDN and FVKESK. The CDR3 DNA is TGTGCCAGCAGCCCCCAGGGCAGGGGCTCCTACGAGCAGTACTTC. Amino acids: CASSPQGRGSYEQYF.